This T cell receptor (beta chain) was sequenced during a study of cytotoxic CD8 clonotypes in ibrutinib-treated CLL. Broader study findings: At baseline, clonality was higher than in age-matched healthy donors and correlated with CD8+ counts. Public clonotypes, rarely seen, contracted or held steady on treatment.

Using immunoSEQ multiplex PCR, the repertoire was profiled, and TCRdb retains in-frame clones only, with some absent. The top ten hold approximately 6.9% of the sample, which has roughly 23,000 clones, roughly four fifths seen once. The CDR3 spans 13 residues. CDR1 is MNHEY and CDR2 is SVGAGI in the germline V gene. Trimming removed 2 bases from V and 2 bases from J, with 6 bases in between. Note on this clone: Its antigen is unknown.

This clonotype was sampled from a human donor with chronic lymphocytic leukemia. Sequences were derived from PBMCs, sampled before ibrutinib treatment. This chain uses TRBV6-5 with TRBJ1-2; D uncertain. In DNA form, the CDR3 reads TGTGCCAGCAGTTACACGGAAAACTATGGCTACACCTTC. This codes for CASSYTENYGYTF.